This TCR beta chain was obtained from a study of blood T cell repertoires in COVID-19 (dated by TCRdb to the early 2020s). For the study in its entirety: The collaborator samples originated in the United States, Italy and Spain and spanned the acute and convalescent phases of COVID-19. The material from the prospective study consisted of cDNA or gDNA derived from T cells, B-cell-depleted T cells, or PBMCs. Subjects who had been exposed to COVID-19, were actively infected with it, or had recovered from it provided the deeply sampled blood TCRbeta repertoires that made up the dataset. The repertoires were released in a freely available public database intended as a resource for research on the immune response to SARS-CoV-2. The samples were drawn from the first 160 participants of the ongoing ImmuneRACE study and from 1,254 subjects provided by 6 global collaborators. Nearly every sample came with metadata listing a de-identified subject ID, COVID-19 status, age in years and sex. Where HLA class I and class II types were available, the types were taken from metadata supplied by the sample provider, not from assay-based typing.

TCRbeta CDR3 regions were amplified from genomic DNA using the immunoSEQ Assay, a bias-controlled multiplex PCR. For the original study's pipeline: The number of nucleated cells in each sample was estimated by amplification of reference gene primers within the assay. Sequence reads were collapsed and filtered to measure the absolute abundance of every unique TCRbeta CDR3 rearrangement. For each sample, productive Simpson clonality was calculated as the square root of Simpson's diversity index across productive rearrangements. This is the immuneACCESS table as TCRdb keeps it, with only in-frame sequences that have V and J called. A part of the clones is gone; compared with another copy, unresolved V genes explain less than half, and the rest is unexplained. V, J and clone size reflect that table, while D and trimming were determined from the DNA. The sample table records fewer than 120,000 clones; over 65% of these occur just once. The ten largest clonotypes hold around 4% of the sample.

The table lists this clone with a few counts. Which antigen it targets is not known. Base qualities were left out, and no much larger clone turns up one base away. The germline V gene encodes CDR1 MRHNA and CDR2 SNTAGT. Trimming accounts for 9 bases at V and 3 bases at J, while the number of junction bases matched to no gene is 9. The CDR3 starts with the cysteine, ends with the phenylalanine, and has 16 residues. CDR3 DNA only is kept here, 48 bases in frame from base 1. Whole blood was collected in K2EDTA tubes by collaborating institutions according to the institutions' own protocols. For TCRbeta analysis, collaborators shipped samples in one of three forms: frozen whole blood, isolated PBMCs, or DNA extracted from either of those sample types. Study-wide findings and limitations: The amount of clinical and demographic metadata varied by source and participant and was provided uncurated.

The sequence is built from TRBV6-4 and TRBJ2-3; TRBD2 lines up with 13 middle nucleotides. Material: peripheral blood. This clonotype originated in a woman over 75 with acute or convalescent COVID-19. CDR3 protein: CARHRTSGSWTDTQYF. DNA sequence: TGTGCCAGACACCGGACTAGCGGGAGCTGGACAGATACGCAGTATTTT.